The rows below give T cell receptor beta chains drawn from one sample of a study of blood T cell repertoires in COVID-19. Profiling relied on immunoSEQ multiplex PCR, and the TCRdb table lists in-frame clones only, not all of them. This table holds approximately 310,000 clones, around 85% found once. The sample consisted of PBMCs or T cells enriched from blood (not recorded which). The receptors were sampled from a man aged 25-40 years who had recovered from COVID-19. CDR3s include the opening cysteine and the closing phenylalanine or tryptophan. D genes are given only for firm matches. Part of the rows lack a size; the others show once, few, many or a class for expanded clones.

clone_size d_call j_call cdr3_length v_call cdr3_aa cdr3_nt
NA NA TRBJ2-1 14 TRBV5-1 CASSRQVTYNEQFF TGCGCCAGCAGCCGACAGGTTACCTACAATGAGCAGTTCTTC
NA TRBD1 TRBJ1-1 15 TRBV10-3 CAIRDRGVEGTEAFF TGTGCCATCAGAGACAGGGGGGTAGAGGGGACTGAAGCTTTCTTT
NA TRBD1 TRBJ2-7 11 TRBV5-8 CASDRVHEQYF TGTGCCAGTGACAGGGTCCACGAGCAGTACTTC
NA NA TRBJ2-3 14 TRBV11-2 CASLERPNTDTQYF TGTGCCAGCTTAGAGCGGCCTAACACAGATACGCAGTATTTT
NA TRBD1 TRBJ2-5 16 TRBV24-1 CATSDPGQGVGETQYF TGTGCCACCAGTGATCCAGGACAGGGGGTAGGAGAGACCCAGTACTTC
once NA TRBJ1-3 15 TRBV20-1 CSASGRVFTGNTIYF TGCAGTGCTAGTGGCAGGGTCTTCACTGGAAACACCATATATTTT
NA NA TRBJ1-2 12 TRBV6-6 CASSYIRNGYTF TGTGCCAGCAGTTATATCAGGAATGGCTACACCTTC
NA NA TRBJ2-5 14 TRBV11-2 CASSLTGGQETQYF TGTGCCAGCAGCTTAACAGGAGGGCAAGAGACCCAGTACTTC
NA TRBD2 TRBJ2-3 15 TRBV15 CATSSGAGGTDTQYF TGTGCCACCAGCAGCGGGGCGGGGGGCACAGATACGCAGTATTTT
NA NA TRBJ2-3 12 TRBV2 CASVESTDTQYF TGTGCCAGCGTCGAGAGCACAGATACGCAGTATTTT
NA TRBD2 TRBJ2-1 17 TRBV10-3 CAISDYSTSGVPGKQFF TGTGCCATCAGTGACTATTCGACTAGCGGAGTCCCGGGGAAGCAGTTCTTC
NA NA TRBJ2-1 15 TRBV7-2 CASSFPGLRYNEQFF TGTGCCAGCAGCTTCCCGGGACTGCGCTACAATGAGCAGTTCTTC
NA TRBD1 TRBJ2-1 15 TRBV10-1 CASSESKTGDNEQFF TGCGCCAGCAGTGAGTCGAAGACAGGGGACAATGAGCAGTTCTTC
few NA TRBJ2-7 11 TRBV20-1 CSGKTGRDSYF TGCAGTGGAAAGACTGGTCGGGATTCCTACTTC
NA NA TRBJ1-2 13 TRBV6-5 CASHVQGRGGYTF TGTGCCAGCCATGTACAGGGAAGGGGGGGCTACACCTTC
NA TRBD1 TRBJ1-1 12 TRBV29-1 CRDRGKSTEAFF TGCCGGGACAGGGGAAAATCCACTGAAGCTTTCTTT
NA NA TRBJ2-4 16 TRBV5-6 CASSFKGALAKNIQYF TGTGCCAGCAGCTTCAAAGGGGCTCTAGCCAAAAACATTCAGTACTTC
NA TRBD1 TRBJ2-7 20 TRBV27 CASSLYPPSSGGTGSYEQYF TGTGCCAGCAGTTTATACCCGCCTTCGTCAGGGGGCACAGGTTCCTACGAGCAGTACTTC
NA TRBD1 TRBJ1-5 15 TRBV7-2 CASSLRGQAGQPQHF TGTGCCAGCAGCTTAAGGGGACAGGCGGGTCAGCCCCAGCATTTT
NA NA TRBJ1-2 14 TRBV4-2 CASSQERTNYGYTF TGTGCCAGCAGCCAAGAACGGACAAACTATGGCTACACCTTC
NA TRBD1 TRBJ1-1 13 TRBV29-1 CSVRTGADTEAFF TGCAGCGTCCGAACAGGGGCTGACACTGAAGCTTTCTTT
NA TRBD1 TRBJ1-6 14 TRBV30 CASNGQGNISPLHF TGTGCCAGCAACGGACAGGGAAATATTTCACCCCTCCACTTT
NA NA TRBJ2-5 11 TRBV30 CAWSPQETQYF TGTGCCTGGAGTCCACAAGAGACCCAGTACTTC
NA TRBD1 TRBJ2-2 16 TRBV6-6 CASSLRTGAGTGELFF TGTGCCAGCAGTCTCCGGACAGGGGCGGGCACCGGGGAGCTGTTTTTT
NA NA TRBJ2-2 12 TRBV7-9 CASSLSLGELFF TGTGCCAGCAGCTTATCCCTCGGGGAGCTGTTTTTT
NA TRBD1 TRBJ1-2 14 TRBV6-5 CASSYGGQPYGYTF TGTGCCAGCAGTTACGGGGGACAGCCTTATGGCTACACCTTC
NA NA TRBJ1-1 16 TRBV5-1 CASSLGTGALNTEAFF TGCGCCAGCAGCTTGGGGACTGGAGCTTTGAACACTGAAGCTTTCTTT
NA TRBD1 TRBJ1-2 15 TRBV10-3 CAITVGTGPNYGYTF TGTGCCATCACCGTCGGGACAGGACCTAACTATGGCTACACCTTC
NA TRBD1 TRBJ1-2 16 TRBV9 CASSLSAGTGVYGYTF TGTGCCAGCAGCTTGAGTGCCGGGACAGGAGTCTATGGCTACACCTTC
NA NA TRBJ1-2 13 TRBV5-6 CATARDSRRGYTF TGTGCCACCGCCCGGGACTCCAGACGGGGCTACACCTTC
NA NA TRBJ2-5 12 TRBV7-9 CASSLTQETQYF TGTGCCAGCAGCCTTACTCAAGAGACCCAGTACTTC
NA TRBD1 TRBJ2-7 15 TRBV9 CASSLGQGASREQYF TGTGCCAGCAGCCTCGGACAGGGGGCGTCTCGGGAGCAGTACTTC
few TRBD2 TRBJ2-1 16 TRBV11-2 CASSLASGGSHNEQFF TGTGCCAGCAGCTTAGCTAGCGGGGGGAGCCACAATGAGCAGTTCTTC
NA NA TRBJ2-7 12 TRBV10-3 CAISRTAYEQYF TGTGCCATCAGTCGGACAGCATACGAGCAGTACTTC
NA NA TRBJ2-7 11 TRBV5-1 CASREAYEQYF TGCGCCAGCAGGGAGGCCTACGAGCAGTACTTC
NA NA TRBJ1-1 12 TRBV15 CATSRVRQWAFF TGTGCCACCAGCAGAGTGAGACAATGGGCTTTCTTT
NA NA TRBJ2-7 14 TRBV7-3 CASSLTPGQYEQYF TGTGCCAGCAGCTTGACCCCCGGACAGTACGAGCAGTACTTC
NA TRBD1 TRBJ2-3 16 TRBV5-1 CASSSRGQGTTDTQYF TGCGCCAGCAGCTCACGTGGACAGGGGACAACAGATACGCAGTATTTT
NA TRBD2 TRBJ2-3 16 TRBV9 CASSVAAGGGTDTQYF TGTGCCAGCAGCGTAGCGGCGGGGGGAGGCACAGATACGCAGTATTTT
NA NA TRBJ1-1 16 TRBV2 CASRRTGGAGGTEAFF TGTGCCAGCAGAAGAACGGGGGGGGCCGGAGGGACTGAAGCTTTCTTT
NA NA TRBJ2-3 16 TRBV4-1 CASSQGGTSITDTQYF TGCGCCAGCAGCCAAGGGGGGACAAGTATCACAGATACGCAGTATTTT
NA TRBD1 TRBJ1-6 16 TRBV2 CASRPRTGPHASPLHF TGTGCCAGCAGACCAAGGACAGGGCCCCACGCTTCACCCCTCCACTTT
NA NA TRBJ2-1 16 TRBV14 CASSYTSGVSTDEQFF TGTGCCAGCAGCTACACCAGTGGGGTTTCGACAGATGAGCAGTTCTTC
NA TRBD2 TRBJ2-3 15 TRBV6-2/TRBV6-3 CASSSSGGRTDTQYF TGTGCCAGCAGTTCCAGCGGGGGGCGTACAGATACGCAGTATTTT
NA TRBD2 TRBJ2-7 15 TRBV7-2 CASSPRQGGSYEQYF TGTGCCAGCAGCCCCCGCCAGGGAGGGTCCTACGAGCAGTACTTC
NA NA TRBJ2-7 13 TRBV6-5 CASRVTGSYEQYF TGTGCCAGCAGGGTGACAGGATCGTACGAGCAGTACTTC
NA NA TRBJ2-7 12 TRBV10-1 CARFRCPYEQYF TGCGCCCGTTTCAGATGCCCCTACGAGCAGTACTTC
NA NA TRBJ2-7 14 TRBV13 CASSLAGLSYEQYF TGTGCCAGCAGCCTTGCTGGCCTCTCCTACGAGCAGTACTTC
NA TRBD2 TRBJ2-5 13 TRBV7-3 CASGSGSQETQYF TGTGCCAGCGGTAGCGGGTCACAAGAGACCCAGTACTTC
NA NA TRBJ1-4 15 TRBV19 CASSRGRGNNEKLFF TGTGCCAGTAGTCGTGGACGGGGAAATAATGAAAAACTGTTTTTT
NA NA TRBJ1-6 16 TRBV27 CASRPTAGSRNSPLHF TGTGCCAGCAGGCCCACAGCGGGGAGTCGAAATTCACCCCTCCACTTT
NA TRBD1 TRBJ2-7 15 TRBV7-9 CASSRGTGDLYEQYF TGTGCCAGCAGCCGGGGGACAGGGGACCTCTACGAGCAGTACTTC
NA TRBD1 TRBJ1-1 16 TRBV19 CASTRDRENMNTEAFF TGTGCCAGTACCAGGGACAGGGAGAACATGAACACTGAAGCTTTCTTT
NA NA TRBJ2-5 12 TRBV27 CASSPIGGTQYF TGTGCCAGCAGTCCTATCGGCGGGACCCAGTACTTC
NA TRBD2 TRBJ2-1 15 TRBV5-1 CASSWRGGGLDEQFF TGCGCCAGCAGCTGGAGAGGCGGGGGGCTCGATGAGCAGTTCTTC
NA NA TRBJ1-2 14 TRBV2 CASSEEGQVYGYTF TGTGCCAGCAGTGAGGAGGGTCAGGTATATGGCTACACCTTC
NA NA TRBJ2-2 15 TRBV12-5 CASGSDRLIRWELFF TGTGCTAGTGGCTCCGACAGGCTAATACGCTGGGAGCTGTTTTTT
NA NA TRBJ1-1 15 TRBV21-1 CATIGDSMMNTEAFF TGTGCCACCATCGGGGACAGCATGATGAACACTGAAGCTTTCTTT
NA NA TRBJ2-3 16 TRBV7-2 CASNLGPVTSTDTQYF TGTGCCAGCAACCTGGGGCCGGTCACTAGCACAGATACGCAGTATTTT
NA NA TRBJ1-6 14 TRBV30 CAWSKGQSNSPLHF TGTGCCTGGAGCAAAGGACAGAGTAATTCACCCCTCCACTTT